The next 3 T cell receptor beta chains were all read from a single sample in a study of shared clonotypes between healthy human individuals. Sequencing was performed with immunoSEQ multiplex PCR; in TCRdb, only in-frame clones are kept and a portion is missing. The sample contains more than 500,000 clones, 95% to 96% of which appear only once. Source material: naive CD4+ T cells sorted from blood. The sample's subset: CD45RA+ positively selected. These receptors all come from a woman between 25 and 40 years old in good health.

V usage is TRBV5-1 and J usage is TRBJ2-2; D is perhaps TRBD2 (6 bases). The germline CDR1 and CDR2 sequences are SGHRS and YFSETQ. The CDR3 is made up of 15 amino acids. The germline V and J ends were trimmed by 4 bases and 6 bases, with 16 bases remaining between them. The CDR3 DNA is TGCGCCAGCAGCCCGACCCTAGCGTTGCCCGGGGAGCTGTTTTTT. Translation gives CASSPTLALPGELFF.

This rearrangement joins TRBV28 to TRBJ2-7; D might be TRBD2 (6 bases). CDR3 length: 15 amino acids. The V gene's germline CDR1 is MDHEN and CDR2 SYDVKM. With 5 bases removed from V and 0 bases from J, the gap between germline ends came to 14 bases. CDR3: CASSTPGTDSYEQYF. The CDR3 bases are TGTGCCAGCAGTACCCCCGGGACTGACTCCTACGAGCAGTACTTC.

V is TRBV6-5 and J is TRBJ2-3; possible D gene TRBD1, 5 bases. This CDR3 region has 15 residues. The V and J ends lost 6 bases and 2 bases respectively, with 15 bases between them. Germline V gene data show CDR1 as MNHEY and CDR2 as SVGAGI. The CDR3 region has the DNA TGTGCCAGCAGCCCTGGCCAGGGATCCACAGATACGCAGTATTTT. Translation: CASSPGQGSTDTQYF.